This T cell receptor (beta chain) appears in the sequencing data of a study of blood T cell repertoires in COVID-19. Whole-study context: Samples came from the United States, Italy and Spain, spanning acute and convalescent COVID-19. From T cells, B-cell-depleted T cells, or PBMCs came the material, which was cDNA or gDNA.

Authors' methods: Estimation of nucleated cell counts was performed using reference gene primer amplification. Produced via immunoSEQ multiplex PCR; TCRdb's table is partial and in-frame only. Clone size and V and J calls were adopted from that table, with D and trimming inferred from the DNA. The repertoire holds about 34,000 clones, 80% seen once, with around 29% in the top ten. From germline, CDR1 is SGHDN and CDR2 FVKESK. V dropped 1 base and J dropped 0 bases, with 10 bases sitting between them. CDR3 length: 16 residues. Sequenced sample: peripheral blood. The V gene is TRBV14, the J gene TRBJ1-3; D uncertain. This sequence originates from an elderly man with acute or convalescent COVID-19. CDR3 DNA: TGTGCCAGCAGCCAAGCAAGCTTCAACTCTGGAAACACCATATATTTT. Translating it yields CASSQASFNSGNTIYF.